A selection of T cell receptor beta chains follows, all from one sample in a study of cytomegalovirus exposure and HLA in healthy donors. TCRdb's table, derived via immunoSEQ multiplex PCR, lists solely in-frame clones and lacks some. This table holds around 72,000 clones, about 72% found once. Material: PBMCs. The source is a middle-aged man in good health and CMV-seropositive. Both conserved end residues are part of each CDR3. The order of the fields is D gene, J gene, V gene, clone size, CDR3 DNA, CDR3 protein. D genes are given only for firm matches. A row's size may be missing; if present it is once, few, many or a size class.

D gene: -; J gene: TRBJ1-5; V gene: TRBV28; clone size: once; CDR3 DNA: TGTGCCAGCAGCTCTCTGGGGGGGAATCAGCCCCAGCATTTT; CDR3 protein: CASSSLGGNQPQHF
D gene: -; J gene: TRBJ1-2; V gene: TRBV30; clone size: -; CDR3 DNA: TGTGCCAGTGACAGCATCTATGGCTACACCTTC; CDR3 protein: CASDSIYGYTF
D gene: -; J gene: TRBJ1-4; V gene: TRBV27; clone size: -; CDR3 DNA: TGTGCCAGCAGTTTAACTCGGGGAAATGAAAAACTGTTTTTT; CDR3 protein: CASSLTRGNEKLFF
D gene: -; J gene: TRBJ1-2; V gene: TRBV19; clone size: -; CDR3 DNA: TGTGCCAGTAGTACAGGGGCGGGCTATGGCTACACCTTC; CDR3 protein: CASSTGAGYGYTF
D gene: TRBD1; J gene: TRBJ2-1; V gene: TRBV11-2; clone size: few; CDR3 DNA: TGTGCCAGTGCCCGGGACAGGTATTCGAATGAGCAGTTCTTC; CDR3 protein: CASARDRYSNEQFF
D gene: TRBD1; J gene: TRBJ1-4; V gene: TRBV4-3; clone size: -; CDR3 DNA: TGCGCCAGCAGCCAAGAGTTCAGACAGGGGATTGAAAAACTGTTTTTT; CDR3 protein: CASSQEFRQGIEKLFF
D gene: TRBD1; J gene: TRBJ2-7; V gene: TRBV7-9; clone size: -; CDR3 DNA: TGTGCCTGGACAGGGGAATCCTACGAGCAGTACTTC; CDR3 protein: CAWTGESYEQYF
D gene: -; J gene: TRBJ2-5; V gene: TRBV7-7; clone size: -; CDR3 DNA: TGTGCTAGCAGCTTATCGGGGGAGGAGACCCAGTACTTC; CDR3 protein: CASSLSGEETQYF
D gene: TRBD1; J gene: TRBJ1-1; V gene: TRBV5-6; clone size: -; CDR3 DNA: TGTGCCAGCAGCGCTGACAGGGGATTTAGGTCTGAAGCTTTCTTT; CDR3 protein: CASSADRGFRSEAFF
D gene: TRBD1; J gene: TRBJ1-2; V gene: TRBV30; clone size: -; CDR3 DNA: TGTGCCTGGAGTGTAGGGGGCCCTGGCTACACCTTC; CDR3 protein: CAWSVGGPGYTF
D gene: -; J gene: TRBJ2-2; V gene: TRBV7-9; clone size: few; CDR3 DNA: TGTGCCAGCAGCTTGCGAACAGGGTCCGGGGAGCTGTTTTTT; CDR3 protein: CASSLRTGSGELFF
D gene: -; J gene: TRBJ1-1; V gene: TRBV18; clone size: -; CDR3 DNA: TGTGCCAGCTCACCCCTTGGAGGGACCGAAGCTTTCTTT; CDR3 protein: CASSPLGGTEAFF
D gene: -; J gene: TRBJ2-7; V gene: TRBV28; clone size: -; CDR3 DNA: TGTGCCAGCAGCCTTAGCTCCTACGAGCAGTACTTC; CDR3 protein: CASSLSSYEQYF
D gene: -; J gene: TRBJ1-2; V gene: TRBV1; clone size: -; CDR3 DNA: TGCACCAGCAGCCAAGATCCGACGAAGACAGGGAATGGCTACACCTTC; CDR3 protein: CTSSQDPTKTGNGYTF
D gene: -; J gene: TRBJ2-7; V gene: TRBV5-4; clone size: few; CDR3 DNA: TGTGCCAGCAGCGCCAAGGGCGGGGCCTACGAGCAGTACTTC; CDR3 protein: CASSAKGGAYEQYF
D gene: -; J gene: TRBJ1-1; V gene: TRBV7-9; clone size: once; CDR3 DNA: TGTGCCAGCAGCTCCCGGGGGGGGGTTATGAACACTGAAGCTTTCTTT; CDR3 protein: CASSSRGGVMNTEAFF
D gene: -; J gene: TRBJ2-2; V gene: TRBV2; clone size: -; CDR3 DNA: TGTGCCAGCAGTGAAACGGGTACGGGGGAGCTGTTTTTT; CDR3 protein: CASSETGTGELFF
D gene: -; J gene: TRBJ2-7; V gene: TRBV5-4; clone size: -; CDR3 DNA: TGTGCCAGCAGCTTGTTCGCGGGTAATTCCTACGAGCAGTACTTC; CDR3 protein: CASSLFAGNSYEQYF
D gene: -; J gene: TRBJ1-6; V gene: TRBV2; clone size: few; CDR3 DNA: TGTGCCAGCAGTGAAAGGCCGCAGGGGCAAAGCTCCTATAATTCACCCCTCCACTTT; CDR3 protein: CASSERPQGQSSYNSPLHF
D gene: -; J gene: TRBJ1-4; V gene: TRBV2; clone size: -; CDR3 DNA: TGTGCCAGCAGTGCGCAGGGATTGTCTAATGAAAAACTGTTTTTT; CDR3 protein: CASSAQGLSNEKLFF
D gene: -; J gene: TRBJ1-2; V gene: TRBV11-2; clone size: -; CDR3 DNA: TGTGCCAGCAGTCCTCCCAGGGCCACTAACTATGGCTACACCTTC; CDR3 protein: CASSPPRATNYGYTF
D gene: TRBD1; J gene: TRBJ2-5; V gene: TRBV11-3; clone size: few; CDR3 DNA: TGTGCCAGCAGCTTAGGGAGGCCCTTTGACAGGGGACCCCAAGAGACCCAGTACTTC; CDR3 protein: CASSLGRPFDRGPQETQYF
D gene: TRBD1; J gene: TRBJ1-6; V gene: TRBV5-6; clone size: -; CDR3 DNA: TGTGCCAGCACCAGGGGGCGGAGTTCACCCCTCCACTTT; CDR3 protein: CASTRGRSSPLHF
D gene: -; J gene: TRBJ2-5; V gene: TRBV20-1; clone size: -; CDR3 DNA: TGCAGTGCGAGCGAAGAGACCCAGTACTTC; CDR3 protein: CSASEETQYF
D gene: TRBD1; J gene: TRBJ1-6; V gene: TRBV7-9; clone size: once; CDR3 DNA: TGTGCCAGCAGCTTACATCAGGGGGCTAATTCACCCCTCCACTTT; CDR3 protein: CASSLHQGANSPLHF
D gene: TRBD1; J gene: TRBJ1-4; V gene: TRBV5-6; clone size: -; CDR3 DNA: TGTGCCAGCAGCGGAGATTCCGGGACAGGTGATGAAAAACTGTTTTTT; CDR3 protein: CASSGDSGTGDEKLFF
D gene: -; J gene: TRBJ1-2; V gene: TRBV21-1; clone size: -; CDR3 DNA: TGTGCCAGCAGCTCAGGACAGGGCCTCCCTAACTATGGCTACACCTTC; CDR3 protein: CASSSGQGLPNYGYTF
D gene: -; J gene: TRBJ1-2; V gene: TRBV13; clone size: -; CDR3 DNA: TGTGCCAGCAGTCAAGGTGGAGTCTATGGCTACACCTTC; CDR3 protein: CASSQGGVYGYTF
D gene: TRBD2; J gene: TRBJ2-7; V gene: TRBV25-1; clone size: -; CDR3 DNA: TGTGCCAGCAGTGACCCCCGGGGGGTGAGGGAGCAGTACTTC; CDR3 protein: CASSDPRGVREQYF